Each of the 19 T cell receptor beta chains below was sequenced from the same sample in a study of glioma-infiltrating T cells. Amplification of TCR alpha and beta CDR3 regions from RNA used iRepertoire nested multiplex PCR. TCRdb used MiXCR to reprocess the multiplex PCR reads, holding one entry per CDR3 protein. The sample yields roughly 20,000 distinct CDR3 sequences, just under 25% seen once. The sample was glioma tissue, nonneoplastic brain tissue, or PBMCs (not recorded which). These receptors were taken from a human donor with low-grade glioma or glioblastoma, undergoing nonglioma brain surgery, or in good health (not recorded which).

This clonotype was seen ten or more times. CDR3 residues: CASSFFPSTEAFF. Here the CDR3 DNA reads TGTGCCAGCAGCTTCTTTCCAAGTACTGAAGCTTTCTTT. The rearrangement uses TRBV7-3 and TRBJ1-1; no definite D call. V shed 3 bases and J shed 5 bases, with 10 bases lying between them. Germline V lookup: CDR1 SGHTA, CDR2 FQGTGA. This CDR3 comprises 13 residues.

This rearrangement joins TRBV20-1 to TRBJ2-7; 7 nucleotides agree with TRBD1. There are 15 residues in the CDR3. Germline V CDR1 and CDR2: DFQATT, SNEGSKA (reference sequence). The V gene end was trimmed by 4 bases and the J gene end by 2 bases; junction bases not matched to a gene: 11. In nucleotides, the CDR3 is TGCAGTGCTAAGCAGACAGGGACCGGACCCTACGAGCAGTACTTC. Its protein product is CSAKQTGTGPYEQYF.

As DNA, the CDR3 is TGTGCCAGCAGCAAGACAGAGAGATTGAATGGCTACACCTTC. Its translation is CASSKTERLNGYTF. The chain couples TRBV11-1 to TRBJ1-2; D perhaps matches TRBD1 (5 bases). Germline values: CDR1 SGHAT, CDR2 FQDESV (reference sequence). V was pared by 5 bases and J by 6 bases, with 16 bases between. The CDR3 extends over 14 amino acids.

This chain connects TRBV29-1 to TRBJ2-5; 7 bases are a match to TRBD1. This CDR3 has 13 amino acids. The germline V gene encodes CDR1 SQVTM and CDR2 ANQGSEA. V gave up 3 bases and J gave up 2 bases; unmatched junction bases: 3. DNA for the CDR3: TGCAGCGTTGACGAGGGACAGCAAGAGACCCAGTACTTC. The encoded protein is CSVDEGQQETQYF.

V is TRBV4-1 and J is TRBJ1-1; no reliable D call. The CDR3 runs to 14 residues. Germline values: CDR1 MGHRA, CDR2 YSYEKL. V was cut by 8 bases and J by 1 base, with 14 bases left in between. CDR3 protein: CASQAHSANTEAFF. The CDR3 DNA reads as TGCGCCAGCCAAGCCCACTCAGCGAACACTGAAGCTTTCTTT.

CDR3 bases: TGTGCCAGCAGCCAACTGGGACAGAGAGAGGACCTTAATGAGCAGTTCTTC. Protein product: CASSQLGQREDLNEQFF. J is TRBJ2-1 and V is TRBV14, with TRBD1 matching 7 bases. Germline V gene data show CDR1 as SGHDN and CDR2 as FVKESK. This CDR3 comprises 17 residues. The junction had 14 bases not matched to a gene; V was cut back by 2 bases and J by 7 bases.

About this clonotype: A much larger clonotype is one base distant, so this may be a read error. The rearrangement uses TRBV18 and TRBJ2-3; 9 positions match TRBD2. There are 14 residues in the CDR3. Germline V gene data show CDR1 as KGHSH and CDR2 as LQKENI. The CDR3 coding sequence is TGTGACAGCTCGGATCCGGGACTAGCAAATACGCAGTATTTT. Translation: CDSSDPGLANTQYF. Together with reference TRBV18 and TRBJ2-3, the CDR3 gives the full variable domain: NAGVMQNPRHLVRRRGQEARLRCSPMKGHSHVYWYRQLPEEGLKFMVYLQKENIIDESGMPKERFSAEFPKEGPSILRIQQVVRGDSAAYFCDSSDPGLANTQYFGPGTRLTVL.

As for this clonotype: The conserved phenylalanine or tryptophan is not found at the CDR3 terminus, so this likely reflects a read error. The chain employs TRBV11-2 and TRBJ2-7; 9 bases match TRBD2. V was clipped by 4 bases and J by 5 bases; unmatched bases: 6. Germline V CDR1 and CDR2: SGHAT, FQNNGV. The CDR3 totals 14 residues. CDR3 protein: CASSSLAGTNEQYL. The CDR3 nucleotides read TGTGCCAGCAGCTCACTAGCGGGCACTAACGAGCAGTACCTC.

This clonotype is medium-sized in the sample. The chain uses TRBV6-1 and TRBJ1-5, with 8 bases that match TRBD1. The CDR3 covers 15 residues. CDR1 and CDR2 from the germline V gene are MNHNS and SASEGT. J gave up 6 bases and V 5 bases, and 9 bases lay outside the gene matches. The CDR3 DNA is TGTGCCAGCAGTTTGACAGGGGTACTATCTCAGCCCCAGCATTTT. It codes for CASSLTGVLSQPQHF.

This clonotype has ten or more counts. The V call is TRBV7-6, the J call TRBJ2-7, with a weak D call TRBD2 (6 bases). The V and J ends lost 5 bases and 6 bases respectively, with 14 bases between them. CDR3 length: 13 residues. Germline V gene data show CDR1 as SGHVS and CDR2 as FNYEAQ. The CDR3 DNA is TGTGCCAGCAGCGGAGGGAAGGGTATCGAGCAGTACTTC. Protein product: CASSGGKGIEQYF.

The chain carries TRBV5-5 and TRBJ2-4; 9 nucleotides align to TRBD2. The junction had 4 bases not matched to a gene; V was cut back by 3 bases and J by 0 bases. The CDR3 extends over 16 amino acids. Germline assignment: CDR1 SGHKS and CDR2 YYEKEE (reference sequence). CDR3 protein: CASSYSGGLAKNIQYF. In DNA form, the CDR3 reads TGTGCCAGCAGCTATAGCGGGGGACTAGCCAAAAACATTCAGTACTTC.

This clonotype was seen at least ten times. The chain couples TRBV6-1 to TRBJ2-6; TRBD1 agrees at 7 bases. V lost 10 bases to trimming and J lost 1 base; unmatched junction nucleotides: 7. The CDR3 covers 15 residues. Germline V gives CDR1 MNHNS, CDR2 SASEGT. The CDR3 coding sequence is TGTGCCACCCGGGACAGAAGTTCTGGGGCCAACGTCCTGACTTTC. Residues: CATRDRSSGANVLTF.

This clonotype qualifies as medium-sized. The rearrangement uses TRBV6-1 and TRBJ2-7; D is uncertain. Trimming took 6 bases from V and 0 from J, leaving 12 bases between them. In germline, CDR1 is MNHNS, CDR2 SASEGT. The CDR3 is 14 residues long. The CDR3 loop is CASSYDGYSYEQYF. In DNA, the CDR3 is TGTGCCAGCAGCTACGACGGTTACTCCTACGAGCAGTACTTC.

In regard to this clonotype: A much larger clone sits a single nucleotide away, making a read error possible. The genes are TRBV28 and TRBJ1-2; D is undetermined. The germline V and J ends were trimmed by 10 bases and 4 bases, with 13 bases remaining between them. The CDR3 loop spans 12 amino acids. Per germline, CDR1 MDHEN and CDR2 SYDVKM. The DNA of the CDR3 is TGTGCCATCTGGATACCGATCTATGGCTACACCTTC. Translation gives CAIWIPIYGYTF.

The chain joins TRBV2 to TRBJ2-3; D gene uncertain. The V end was cut by 7 bases, the J end by 1 base, with 12 bases between. In germline, CDR1 is SNHLY, CDR2 FYNNEI. This CDR3 spans 14 amino acids. In DNA, the CDR3 is TGTGCCAGCACCCTACTCCGGGGCACAGATACGCAGTATTTT. Protein: CASTLLRGTDTQYF.

This clonotype turned up a few times. A read error may explain this, as a much larger clone is one base away. This chain uses TRBV6-1 with TRBJ1-1; TRBD1 might be the D (6 bases). The V gene's germline CDR1 is MNHNS and CDR2 SASEGT. The CDR3 spans 15 residues. The CDR3 spells CASSSPDRCSTETFF. CDR3 DNA sequence: TGTGCCAGCAGTAGCCCAGACAGGTGTAGCACTGAAACTTTCTTT.

This chain connects TRBV4-1 to TRBJ2-5; the D is unclear. V gave up 4 bases and J gave up 5 bases, with 11 bases separating them. Looked up from germline, CDR1 is MGHRA and CDR2 is YSYEKL. The CDR3 is 13 residues long. Written as DNA, the CDR3 is TGCGCCAGCAGCCCAGGAAGGATGGAGACCCAGTACTTC. Residues: CASSPGRMETQYF.

The chain combines TRBV28 with TRBJ2-3, with TRBD1 as a possible D gene (6 bases). The germline V gene has CDR1 MDHEN and CDR2 SYDVKM. V gave up 5 bases and J gave up 4 bases, with 22 bases separating them. The CDR3 contains 17 residues. The CDR3 DNA follows: TGTGCCAGCAGTAACACCCCAGAGACAGGTTACTCAGATACGCAGTATTTT. Protein sequence: CASSNTPETGYSDTQYF.

The chain carries TRBV7-9 and TRBJ2-3, with TRBD2 matching 9 bases. This CDR3 has 18 residues. The V gene end was trimmed by 7 bases and the J gene end by 5 bases; junction bases not matched to a gene: 19. The germline V gene has CDR1 SEHNR and CDR2 FQNEAQ (reference sequence). CDR3 sequence reads: CASKYGGLAGGPGDTQYF. The CDR3 region has the DNA TGTGCCAGCAAGTACGGGGGACTAGCAGGGGGGCCAGGAGATACGCAGTATTTT.